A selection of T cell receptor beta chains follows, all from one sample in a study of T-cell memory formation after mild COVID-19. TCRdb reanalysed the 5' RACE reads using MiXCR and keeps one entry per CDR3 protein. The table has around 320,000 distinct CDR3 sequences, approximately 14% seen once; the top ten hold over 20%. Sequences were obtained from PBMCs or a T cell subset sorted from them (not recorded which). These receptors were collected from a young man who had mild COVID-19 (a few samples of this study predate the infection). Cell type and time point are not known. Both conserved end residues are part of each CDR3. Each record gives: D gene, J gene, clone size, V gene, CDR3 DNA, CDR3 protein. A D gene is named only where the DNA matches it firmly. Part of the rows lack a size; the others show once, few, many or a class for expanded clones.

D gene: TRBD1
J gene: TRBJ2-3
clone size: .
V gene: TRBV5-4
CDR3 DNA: TGTGCCAGCAGCCCCGGGACAGGGAGCTATACGCAGTATTTT
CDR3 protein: CASSPGTGSYTQYF

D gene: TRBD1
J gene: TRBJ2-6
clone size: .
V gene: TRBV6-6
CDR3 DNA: TGTGCCAGCACCCAGGGGGCTGGGGCCAACGTCCTGACTTTC
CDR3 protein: CASTQGAGANVLTF

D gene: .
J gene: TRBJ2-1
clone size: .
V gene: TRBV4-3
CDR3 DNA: TGCGCCAGCAGCCAAAGTTCCCGTGGGGGCTGGGAAAACAATGAGCAGTTCTTC
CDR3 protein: CASSQSSRGGWENNEQFF

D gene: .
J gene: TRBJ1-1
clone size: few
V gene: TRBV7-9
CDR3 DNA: TGTGCCAGCAGCTTACAGCACACTGAAGCTTTCTTT
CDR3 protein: CASSLQHTEAFF

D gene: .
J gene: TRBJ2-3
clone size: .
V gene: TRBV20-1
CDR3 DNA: TGCAGTGCTAGAGCCCCCCCTTCGCGGGGGCAGAGAGATACGCAGTATTTT
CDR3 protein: CSARAPPSRGQRDTQYF

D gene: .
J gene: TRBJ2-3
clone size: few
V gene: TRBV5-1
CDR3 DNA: TGCGCCAGCAGCTTGGCCGGTCGAGGAAGCACAGATACGCAGTATTTT
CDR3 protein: CASSLAGRGSTDTQYF

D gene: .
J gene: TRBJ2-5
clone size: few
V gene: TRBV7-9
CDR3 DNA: TGTGCCACTTACAGGCTCCTCACGGAGACCCAGTACTTC
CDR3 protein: CATYRLLTETQYF

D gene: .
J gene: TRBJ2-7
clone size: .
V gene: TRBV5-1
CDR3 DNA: TGCGCCAGCAGGGGGACCGCCTCCTCCTACGAGCAGTACTTC
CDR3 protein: CASRGTASSYEQYF

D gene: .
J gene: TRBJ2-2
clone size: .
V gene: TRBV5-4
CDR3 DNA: TGTGCCAGCAGCTTCCAGGCGGGTACCGGGGAGCTGTTTTTT
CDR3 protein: CASSFQAGTGELFF

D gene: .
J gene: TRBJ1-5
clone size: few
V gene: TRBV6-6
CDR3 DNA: TGTGCCAGCATGAAGGGCATTTATAGCAATCAGCCCCAGCATTTT
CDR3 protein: CASMKGIYSNQPQHF

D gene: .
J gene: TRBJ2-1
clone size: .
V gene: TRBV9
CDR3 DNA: TGTGCCAGCAGCGTAGGAGACAGGATTTACAATGAGCAGTTCTTC
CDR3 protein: CASSVGDRIYNEQFF

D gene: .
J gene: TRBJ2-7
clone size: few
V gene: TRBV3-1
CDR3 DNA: TGTGCCAGCGCAAACCGGTGGTACGAGCAGTACTTC
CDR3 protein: CASANRWYEQYF

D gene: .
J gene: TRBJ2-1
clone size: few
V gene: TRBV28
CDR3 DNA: TGTGCCAGCAGGGCTAACAATGAGCAGTTCTTC
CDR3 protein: CASRANNEQFF

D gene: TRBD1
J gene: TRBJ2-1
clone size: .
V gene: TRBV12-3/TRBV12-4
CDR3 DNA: TGTGCCAGTCCCACAGGGGCGGACTACAATGAGCAGTTCTTC
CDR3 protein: CASPTGADYNEQFF